A selection of T cell receptor beta chains follows, all from one sample in a study of blood T cell repertoires in COVID-19. Using immunoSEQ multiplex PCR, the repertoire was profiled, and TCRdb retains in-frame clones only, with some absent. The profile shows about 180,000 clones, approximately 87% of them singletons. Sequencing was done on a sample of peripheral blood. The receptors were sampled from a woman in her 70s with COVID-19, enrolled during active disease. Each CDR3 is given with its conserved first and last residue. Each record gives: V gene, D gene, J gene, clone size, CDR3 DNA, CDR3 protein. D genes are given only for firm matches. Expanded clones get a size class; other rows say once, few or many, or leave the size out.

>TRBV11-3|TRBD2|TRBJ2-7|.
TGTGCCAGCAGCCCCCTGGCTAGCGGGAGTTCCGAGCAGTACTTC
CASSPLASGSSEQYF
>TRBV11-1|TRBD1|TRBJ1-2|.
TGTGCCAGCAGCTCATCGCCACGGACAGGGGGCGGCTACACCTTC
CASSSSPRTGGGYTF
>TRBV5-6|.|TRBJ1-4|.
TGTGCCAGCAGCTTGGTAGGGGGTGGGGAAAAACTGTTTTTT
CASSLVGGGEKLFF
>TRBV18|TRBD1|TRBJ1-6|.
TGTGCCAGCTCACCCGGACAGGGGGCTTCACCCCTCCACTTT
CASSPGQGASPLHF
>TRBV5-1|TRBD2|TRBJ2-1|.
TGCGCCAGCAGCCCCATCAGCGGGAGCTCCTACAATGAGCAGTTCTTC
CASSPISGSSYNEQFF
>TRBV9|.|TRBJ1-4|.
TGTGCCAGCAGCCGTCGGTATTCGGGTGAAAAACTGTTTTTT
CASSRRYSGEKLFF
>TRBV13|.|TRBJ2-5|.
TGTGCCAGCAGCACACAAGAGACCCAGTACTTC
CASSTQETQYF
>TRBV6-5|TRBD2|TRBJ2-7|.
TGTGCCAGCAGTCTAGCGGGAGTGTCCTACGAGCAGTACTTC
CASSLAGVSYEQYF
>TRBV7-2|.|TRBJ2-1|.
TGTGCCAGCAGCCAACGGCCGGCTAGCATGCAGTTCTTC
CASSQRPASMQFF
>TRBV4-3|TRBD2|TRBJ2-1|once
TGCGCCAGCAGCCATGGCGGGAGAGAGAGGGATGAGCAGTTCTTC
CASSHGGRERDEQFF
>TRBV7-2|.|TRBJ1-2|.
TGTGCCAGCAGCTTAGTTGGGTCAGGGGACTATGGCTACACCTTC
CASSLVGSGDYGYTF
>TRBV5-1|TRBD2|TRBJ2-1|.
TGCGCCAGCACAGTTCTAGCGGGAGAGGAGGAGCAGTTCTTC
CASTVLAGEEEQFF
>TRBV19|.|TRBJ2-7|.
TGTGCCAGTAGTATAGATCGAGGACACTCAAGCTCCTACGAGCAGTACTTC
CASSIDRGHSSSYEQYF
>TRBV5-1|TRBD1|TRBJ1-2|.
TGCGCCAGCAGCTTGGCCGTTGGTCGACAGGGGGGCTATGGCTACACCTTC
CASSLAVGRQGGYGYTF
>TRBV25-1|.|TRBJ2-1|.
TGTGCCAGCAGTGGGAGACAGGCCTACAATGAGCAGTTCTTC
CASSGRQAYNEQFF
>TRBV15|.|TRBJ1-1|.
TGTGCCACCAGCGGACTTGCGGCGGGGTCTGAAGCTTTCTTT
CATSGLAAGSEAFF
>TRBV5-8|TRBD1|TRBJ2-5|.
TGTGCCAGCAGCCTGGACAGGGGCAAGACCCAGTACTTC
CASSLDRGKTQYF
>TRBV5-4|.|TRBJ1-1|.
TGTGCCAGCAGCACAGGGCGTTTTGTGTACACTGAAGCTTTCTTT
CASSTGRFVYTEAFF
>TRBV6-4|.|TRBJ1-1|.
TGTGCCAGCAGCCCCGGACAGTGGTCTGAAGCTTTCTTT
CASSPGQWSEAFF
>TRBV7-9|TRBD1|TRBJ1-5|few
TGTGCCAGCAGCTCGGACAGGGTTGGGCCCCAGCATTTT
CASSSDRVGPQHF
>TRBV24-1|.|TRBJ2-7|.
TGTGCCACCAGTGATGGTGAGAACTACGAGCAGTACTTC
CATSDGENYEQYF
>TRBV7-2|TRBD2|TRBJ2-5|.
TGTGCCAGCAGCTTAGGGGGAGGGAAGACCCAGTACTTC
CASSLGGGKTQYF
>TRBV30|.|TRBJ2-6|once
TGTGCCTGGAGTGTGGGGGGATCTGGGGCCAACGTCCTGACTTTC
CAWSVGGSGANVLTF
>TRBV7-5|.|TRBJ2-7|.
TGTGCCAGAAGACTCGCGGGGGAAAGGTCCTACGAGCAGTACTTC
CARRLAGERSYEQYF
>TRBV7-3|.|TRBJ2-5|.
TGTGCCAGCAGCTCGGACGGCGGGGAGGAGACCCAGTACTTC
CASSSDGGEETQYF
>TRBV6-5|.|TRBJ2-2|.
TGTGCCAGCAGTTACCCAGGGGCGAACACCGGGGAGCTGTTTTTT
CASSYPGANTGELFF
>TRBV7-3|TRBD1|TRBJ1-2|few
TGTGCCAGCAGAAAGGACGGGACAGGTCACTATGGCTACACCTTC
CASRKDGTGHYGYTF
>TRBV30|TRBD1|TRBJ1-2|.
TGTGCCTGGAGTGAGACAGGGGGTGGCTACACCTTC
CAWSETGGGYTF
>TRBV6-5|.|TRBJ2-5|.
TGTGCCAGCAGCAGAAATCTCCAAGAGACCCAGTACTTC
CASSRNLQETQYF
>TRBV3-1/TRBV3-2|.|TRBJ1-2|.
TGTGCCAGCAGCCAAGCCCTTTATGGCTACACCTTC
CASSQALYGYTF
>TRBV7-2|TRBD1|TRBJ1-5|.
TGTGCCAGCAGCTTGACAGGGAACAATCAGCCCCAGCATTTT
CASSLTGNNQPQHF
>TRBV5-1|TRBD2|TRBJ2-3|.
TGCGCCAGCAGCTTGGTGGCGGGAGCGGGCACAGATACGCAGTATTTT
CASSLVAGAGTDTQYF
>TRBV19|.|TRBJ1-1|.
TGTGCCAGTAGTATTAGGGGATCGGACACTGAAGCTTTCTTT
CASSIRGSDTEAFF
>TRBV5-8|.|TRBJ1-6|.
TGTGCCAGCAGCTTAAATCCGGATTCACCCCTCCACTTT
CASSLNPDSPLHF
>TRBV9|TRBD1|TRBJ2-7|.
TGTGCCAGCAGCCCTCAGACAGGGACACCTTACGAGCAGTACTTC
CASSPQTGTPYEQYF
>TRBV7-2|TRBD2|TRBJ2-3|.
TGTGCCAGCAGCCTCCGGGGACTAGCGGGAGCTTCTGATACGCAGTATTTT
CASSLRGLAGASDTQYF
>TRBV29-1|.|TRBJ2-4|once
TGCAGCGCTGCTGGGGCAGGCAAAAACATTCAGTACTTC
CSAAGAGKNIQYF
>TRBV7-2|.|TRBJ2-3|.
TGTGCCAGCAGCCCCCGGGGGTCCGCGGGAGATACGCAGTATTTT
CASSPRGSAGDTQYF
>TRBV29-1|TRBD1|TRBJ1-1|few
TGCAGCGTTGGCGGACAGGGTGGAACTGAAGCTTTCTTT
CSVGGQGGTEAFF
>TRBV7-2|.|TRBJ1-5|.
TGTGCCAGCAGTCTACGGGGGTTGGGTCAGCCCCAGCATTTT
CASSLRGLGQPQHF
>TRBV7-3|TRBD1|TRBJ2-3|.
TGTGCCAGCAGCAACGGGGACAGCCAGACAGATACGCAGTATTTT
CASSNGDSQTDTQYF
>TRBV24-1|.|TRBJ1-5|.
TGTGCCACCAGTGGTCCTGGGCTTCAGCCCCAGCATTTT
CATSGPGLQPQHF
>TRBV5-4|TRBD1|TRBJ2-5|once
TGTGCCAGCAGCTTGGGGGACAGGGTAACCCAGTACTTC
CASSLGDRVTQYF
>TRBV27|.|TRBJ2-2|.
TGTGCCAGCAGTTTATCCCACTCCGGCGGGCAGTCCCTACTAAACACCGGGGAGCTGTTTTTT
CASSLSHSGGQSLLNTGELFF
>TRBV10-3|.|TRBJ2-7|.
TGTGCCATCAGTGATTTGGCGGGACTCGGGCTGTCCGAGCAGTACTTC
CAISDLAGLGLSEQYF
>TRBV7-9|TRBD2|TRBJ2-7|.
TGTGCCAGCAGCCCCCCCGGGGGACTAGCGGGTTACGAGCAGTACTTC
CASSPPGGLAGYEQYF
>TRBV19|.|TRBJ1-5|.
TGTGCCAGTAGTTCCTGGGGGCAGAGTCAGCCCCAGCATTTT
CASSSWGQSQPQHF
>TRBV4-1|.|TRBJ1-2|.
TGCGCCAGCAGCCAAGATAATATGTCCGGTGGCTACACCTTC
CASSQDNMSGGYTF
>TRBV5-4|TRBD1|TRBJ1-2|.
TGTGCCAGCACCCCTAAAACAGGGGATCTTAACTATGGCTACACCTTC
CASTPKTGDLNYGYTF
>TRBV3-1/TRBV3-2|TRBD2|TRBJ2-4|.
TGTGCCAGCAGCCAAGTGCCTACTAGCGACCTAGCCAAAAACATTCAGTACTTC
CASSQVPTSDLAKNIQYF
>TRBV9|.|TRBJ2-2|once
TGTGCCAGCAACGTAGACGACAAAGCAGGGGACACCGGGGAGCTGTTTTTT
CASNVDDKAGDTGELFF
>TRBV19|TRBD2|TRBJ2-1|.
TGTGCCAGTAGTATTTCTGCGGGAGCCTCCTACAATGAGCAGTTCTTC
CASSISAGASYNEQFF